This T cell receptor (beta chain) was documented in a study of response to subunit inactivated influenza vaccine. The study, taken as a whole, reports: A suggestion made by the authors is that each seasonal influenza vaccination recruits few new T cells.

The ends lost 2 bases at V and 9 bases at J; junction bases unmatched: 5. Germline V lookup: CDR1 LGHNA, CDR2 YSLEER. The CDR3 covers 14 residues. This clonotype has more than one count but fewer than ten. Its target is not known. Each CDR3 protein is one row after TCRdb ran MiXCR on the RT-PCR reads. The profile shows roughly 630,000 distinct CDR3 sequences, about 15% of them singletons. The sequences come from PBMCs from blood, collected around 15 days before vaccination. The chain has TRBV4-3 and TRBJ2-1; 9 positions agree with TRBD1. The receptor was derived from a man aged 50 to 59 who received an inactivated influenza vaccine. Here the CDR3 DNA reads TGCGCCAGCAGCCAACCGACAGGGGGGGGTGAGCAGTTCTTC. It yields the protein CASSQPTGGGEQFF.